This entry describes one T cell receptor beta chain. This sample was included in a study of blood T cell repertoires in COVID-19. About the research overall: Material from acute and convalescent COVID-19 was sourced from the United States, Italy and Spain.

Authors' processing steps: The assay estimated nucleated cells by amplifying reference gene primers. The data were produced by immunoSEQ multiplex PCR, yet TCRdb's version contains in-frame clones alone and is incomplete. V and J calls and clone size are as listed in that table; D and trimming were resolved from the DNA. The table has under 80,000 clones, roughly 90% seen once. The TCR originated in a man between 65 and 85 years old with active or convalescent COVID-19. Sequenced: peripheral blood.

CDR3 in DNA: TGTGCCAGCAGCTTAGCGGCTAGCGGAGAGCAGTACTTC. The encoded protein is CASSLAASGEQYF. V gene TRBV11-3 combines with J gene TRBJ2-7; TRBD2 agrees at 7 bases. Germline CDR1 reads SGHNT; CDR2 reads YENEEA. CDR3 length: 13 residues. V gave up 1 base and J gave up 7 bases; unmatched junction bases: 4.